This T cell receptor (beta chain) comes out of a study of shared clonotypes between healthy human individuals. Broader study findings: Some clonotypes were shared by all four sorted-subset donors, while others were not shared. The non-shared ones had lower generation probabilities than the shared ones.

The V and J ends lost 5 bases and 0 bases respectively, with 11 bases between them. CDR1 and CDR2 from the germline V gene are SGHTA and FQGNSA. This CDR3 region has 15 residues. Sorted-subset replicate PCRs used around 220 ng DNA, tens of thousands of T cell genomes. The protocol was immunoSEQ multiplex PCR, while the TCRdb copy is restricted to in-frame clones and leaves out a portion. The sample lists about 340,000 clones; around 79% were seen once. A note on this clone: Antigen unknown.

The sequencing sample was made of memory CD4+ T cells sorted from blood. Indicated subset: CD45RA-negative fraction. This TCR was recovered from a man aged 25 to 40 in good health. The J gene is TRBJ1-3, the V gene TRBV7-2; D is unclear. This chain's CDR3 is CASSRDYSSGNTIYF. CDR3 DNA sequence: TGTGCCAGCAGCCGAGACTATAGCTCTGGAAACACCATATATTTT.